These 24 T cell receptor beta chains originate from one sample sequenced in a study of OX40 agonist ivuxolimab in advanced cancers. Profiled with immunoSEQ multiplex PCR; TCRdb holds only in-frame clones, not every one. The data show 90,000 to 100,000 clones, 70% to 90% seen once. Here the sequenced sample was CD4+ or CD8+ T cells sorted from blood, taken in a trial of the OX40 agonist ivuxolimab. The source of these receptors is an adult with an advanced solid tumor such as melanoma, head and neck, liver or kidney cancer.

DNA of the CDR3: TGTGCCAGCATTCCCTGGGAGGGACAGGCGCAGCCCCAGCATTTT. Translated: CASIPWEGQAQPQHF. The V and J genes are TRBV28 and TRBJ1-5; TRBD1 aligns across 8 bases. V shed 7 bases, J shed 7 bases, and the junction held 12 bases outside the gene matches. The CDR3 length is 15 residues. The V gene's germline CDR1 is MDHEN and CDR2 SYDVKM.

The CDR3 loop reads CASSLRGDTEAFF. As DNA, the CDR3 is TGTGCCAGCAGTCTCAGGGGGGACACTGAAGCTTTCTTT. V gene TRBV6-5 combines with J gene TRBJ1-1; 7 nucleotides agree with TRBD1. The germline gives CDR1 MNHEY, CDR2 SVGAGI. V shed 5 bases, J shed 3 bases, and the junction held 3 bases outside the gene matches. The CDR3 has 13 amino acids.

The chain has TRBV18 and TRBJ2-2, with unresolved D. This CDR3 is 15 amino acids long. Per the germline V gene, CDR1 is KGHSH and CDR2 is LQKENI. Trimming shortened V by 0 bases and J by 0 bases, and 5 bases separated the two germline ends. This CDR3 is CASSPPSTNTGELFF. The CDR3 DNA reads TGTGCCAGCTCACCACCGTCCACGAACACCGGGGAGCTGTTTTTT.

The rearrangement links TRBV7-9 to TRBJ2-5; 7 bases fit TRBD1. This CDR3 spans 14 amino acids. Trimming removed 5 bases from V and 1 base from J; junction bases left unmatched: 4. Germline CDR1 reads SEHNR; CDR2 reads FQNEAQ (reference sequence). In nucleotides, the CDR3 is TGTGCCAGCAGCGTATCAGGGGGCCAAGAGACCCAGTACTTC. It specifies CASSVSGGQETQYF.

This sequence joins TRBV19 and TRBJ2-1, with 7 bases that match TRBD2. This CDR3 has 14 amino acids. CDR1 and CDR2 from the germline V gene are LNHDA and SQIVND (reference sequence). The trim removed 2 bases at V and 7 bases at J, leaving 5 bases unmatched. The CDR3 sequence is CASSIWEGTNEQFF. The CDR3 DNA reads TGTGCCAGTAGTATATGGGAGGGCACGAATGAGCAGTTCTTC.

A single count supports this clone. The rearrangement uses TRBV10-2 and TRBJ2-2; 7 nucleotides line up with TRBD2. The CDR3 length is 15 residues. Germline V lookup: CDR1 WSHSY, CDR2 SAAADI. The V segment lost 3 bases and the J segment 4 bases; nucleotides outside the gene matches: 5. This chain's CDR3 is CASSEITSATGELFF. CDR3 DNA: TGCGCCAGCAGTGAAATAACTAGCGCCACCGGGGAGCTGTTTTTT.

The chain carries TRBV28 and TRBJ1-3; D call uncertain. The CDR3 length is 13 residues. Germline V lookup: CDR1 MDHEN, CDR2 SYDVKM. Trimming took off 8 bases at V and 2 bases at J, with 10 bases between the two ends. The DNA for the CDR3 is TGTGCCAGCCGAAAGGGAACTGGAAACACCATATATTTT. Residues: CASRKGTGNTIYF.

This chain uses TRBV10-3 with TRBJ2-1; TRBD2 aligns across 7 bases. The CDR3 length is 15 residues. Germline V gene lookup returns CDR1 ENHRY and CDR2 SYGVKD. V lost 6 bases to trimming and J lost 0 bases; unmatched junction nucleotides: 5. The CDR3, as DNA: TGTGCCATCAGCATTGGCGGGAGCTCCTACAATGAGCAGTTCTTC. As protein: CAISIGGSSYNEQFF.

The V gene is TRBV6-5, the J gene TRBJ2-5; 7 bases line up with TRBD2. V dropped 4 bases and J dropped 1; count of bases not matched to a gene: 6. This CDR3 has 15 amino acids. Looked up from germline, CDR1 is MNHEY and CDR2 is SVGAGI. The DNA for the CDR3 is TGTGCCAGCAGTTCAGCGGGGATAGCCCAAGAGACCCAGTACTTC. Translation: CASSSAGIAQETQYF.

The chain uses TRBV27 and TRBJ2-5; unclear D gene. Per germline, CDR1 MNHEY and CDR2 SMNVEV (reference sequence). The CDR3 is 13 residues long. V gave up 2 bases and J gave up 2 bases, with 6 bases separating them. Written as DNA, the CDR3 is TGTGCCAGCAGTTTACGTAGACAAGAGACCCAGTACTTC. Translated, it gives CASSLRRQETQYF.

The CDR3 is CASSLAESSYEQYF. DNA for the CDR3: TGCGCCAGCAGCTTAGCGGAAAGCTCCTACGAGCAGTACTTC. V and J are TRBV5-1 and TRBJ2-7; a weak D match, TRBD2 (5 bases). Germline CDR1 reads SGHRS; CDR2 reads YFSETQ. The germline V and J ends were trimmed by 2 bases and 0 bases, with 9 bases remaining between them. CDR3 length: 14 amino acids.

J is TRBJ2-3 and V is TRBV19; D is perhaps TRBD1 (6 bases). V dropped 5 bases and J dropped 0 bases, with 12 bases sitting between them. The germline CDR1 and CDR2 sequences are LNHDA and SQIVND (reference sequence). The CDR3 loop spans 15 amino acids. CDR3 loop: CASSDRSLSTDTQYF. In nucleotides, the CDR3 is TGTGCCAGTAGTGACAGGAGCCTGAGCACAGATACGCAGTATTTT.

A few counts support this clone. The V call is TRBV27, the J call TRBJ2-5; D not certain. Germline CDR1 reads MNHEY; CDR2 reads SMNVEV (reference sequence). The V end lost 6 bases, the J end lost 1 base, and 9 bases lay between the germline ends. The length of the CDR3 is 13 residues. CDR3 loop: CASRETTQETQYF. The CDR3 DNA follows: TGTGCCAGCAGGGAGACAACCCAAGAGACCCAGTACTTC.

This clone was seen just once. The V and J genes are TRBV28 and TRBJ2-1; possible D gene TRBD2, 5 bases. Germline assignment: CDR1 MDHEN and CDR2 SYDVKM. This CDR3 is built from 12 residues. Trimming took 3 bases from V and 10 from J, leaving 10 bases between them. The CDR3 DNA follows: TGTGCCAGCAGTTTGTTTGGAGGAGAGCAGTTCTTC. Protein: CASSLFGGEQFF. The full variable domain, completed using reference TRBV28 and TRBJ2-1, is DVKVTQSSRYLVKRTGEKVFLECVQDMDHENMFWYRQDPGLGLRLIYFSYDVKMKEKGDIPEGYSVSREKKERFSLILESASTNQTSMYLCASSLFGGEQFFGPGTRLTVL.

The chain combines TRBV19 with TRBJ1-2; a possible D gene is TRBD1 (5 bases). Germline values: CDR1 LNHDA, CDR2 SQIVND (reference sequence). V lost 5 bases to trimming and J lost 8 bases, with 15 bases between them. The CDR3 has 13 residues. CDR3 in DNA: TGTGCCAGTAGTCCTCAGGGATCTGCCGGCTACACCTTC. Residues: CASSPQGSAGYTF.

The chain is built from TRBV28 and TRBJ2-7, with TRBD2 matching 11 bases. J gave up 3 bases and V 11 bases, and 6 bases lay outside the gene matches. CDR1 is MDHEN and CDR2 is SYDVKM in the germline V gene. The CDR3 contains 13 residues. The CDR3 sequence is CACGTSGNYEQYF. The CDR3 region has the DNA TGTGCCTGCGGGACTAGCGGAAACTACGAGCAGTACTTC.

The chain recombines TRBV11-3 with TRBJ2-1; TRBD2 matches 9 bases. The CDR3 covers 14 residues. V trimming: 3 bases; J trimming: 5 bases; junction bases outside the gene matches: 2. Per germline, CDR1 SGHNT and CDR2 YENEEA. CDR3 bases: TGTGCCAGCAGCTTCAGCGGGAGGAACAATGAGCAGTTCTTC. Translation: CASSFSGRNNEQFF.

Written as DNA, the CDR3 is TGTGCCAGCTCACCACGGGATGGTGATGGCTACACCTTC. Translated, it gives CASSPRDGDGYTF. The chain combines TRBV18 with TRBJ1-2; D is uncertain. Deletions cut 1 base from V and 6 bases from J, with 9 bases between. This CDR3 is built from 13 residues. CDR1 and CDR2 from the germline V gene are KGHSH and LQKENI.

This chain links TRBV19 with TRBJ2-2; D possibly corresponds to TRBD2 (5 bases). V gave up 11 bases and J gave up 7 bases, with 26 bases separating them. This CDR3 comprises 16 residues. Germline CDR1 reads LNHDA; CDR2 reads SQIVND (reference sequence). Written as DNA, the CDR3 is TGTGCCTCCTGGGAGAGGCGGGCGGGCGTTGGCGGGGAGCTGTTTTTT. It yields the protein CASWERRAGVGGELFF.

The genes are TRBV6-1 and TRBJ2-1; 9 positions match TRBD1. Germline V gene sequence: CDR1 MNHNS, CDR2 SASEGT. J gave up 11 bases and V 7 bases, and 12 bases lay outside the gene matches. The CDR3 runs to 14 residues. CDR3 amino acids: CASTNPDRGGKQFF. CDR3 coding DNA: TGTGCCAGCACAAATCCGGACAGGGGAGGTAAGCAGTTCTTC.

The chain links TRBV2 to TRBJ2-1, with TRBD1 matching over 11 bases. CDR3 length equals 15 residues. Germline CDR1 is SNHLY and CDR2 is FYNNEI. J gave up 5 bases and V 4 bases, and 4 bases lay outside the gene matches. CDR3 region: CASSGGTGGHNEQFF. CDR3 DNA sequence: TGTGCCAGCAGTGGCGGGACAGGGGGTCACAATGAGCAGTTCTTC.

The rearrangement links TRBV7-2 to TRBJ2-2; 8 bases align to TRBD1. CDR1 SGHTA and CDR2 FQGNSA come from the germline V gene. There are 16 residues in the CDR3. The ends lost 3 bases at V and 6 bases at J; junction bases unmatched: 9. The CDR3 sequence is CASSFGQGGVAGELFF. As DNA, the CDR3 is TGTGCCAGCAGCTTCGGACAGGGTGGAGTAGCCGGGGAGCTGTTTTTT.

J is TRBJ2-1 and V is TRBV5-4, with TRBD2 matching 10 bases. Trimming removed 4 bases from V and 4 bases from J; junction bases left unmatched: 2. This CDR3 region has 14 residues. Germline CDR1 SGHNT, CDR2 YYREEE (reference sequence). The CDR3 DNA is TGTGCCAGCAGCGGGACTAGCGCGTACAATGAGCAGTTCTTC. Protein: CASSGTSAYNEQFF.

The J gene is TRBJ1-1, the V gene TRBV6-5; D not resolved. V lost 5 bases, J lost 1 base, and 11 bases lay in between. CDR1 and CDR2 (germline): MNHEY, SVGAGI. The CDR3 runs to 14 residues. CDR3 in DNA: TGTGCCAGCAGTCGTGGACGAAGGAACACTGAAGCTTTCTTT. Protein: CASSRGRRNTEAFF.